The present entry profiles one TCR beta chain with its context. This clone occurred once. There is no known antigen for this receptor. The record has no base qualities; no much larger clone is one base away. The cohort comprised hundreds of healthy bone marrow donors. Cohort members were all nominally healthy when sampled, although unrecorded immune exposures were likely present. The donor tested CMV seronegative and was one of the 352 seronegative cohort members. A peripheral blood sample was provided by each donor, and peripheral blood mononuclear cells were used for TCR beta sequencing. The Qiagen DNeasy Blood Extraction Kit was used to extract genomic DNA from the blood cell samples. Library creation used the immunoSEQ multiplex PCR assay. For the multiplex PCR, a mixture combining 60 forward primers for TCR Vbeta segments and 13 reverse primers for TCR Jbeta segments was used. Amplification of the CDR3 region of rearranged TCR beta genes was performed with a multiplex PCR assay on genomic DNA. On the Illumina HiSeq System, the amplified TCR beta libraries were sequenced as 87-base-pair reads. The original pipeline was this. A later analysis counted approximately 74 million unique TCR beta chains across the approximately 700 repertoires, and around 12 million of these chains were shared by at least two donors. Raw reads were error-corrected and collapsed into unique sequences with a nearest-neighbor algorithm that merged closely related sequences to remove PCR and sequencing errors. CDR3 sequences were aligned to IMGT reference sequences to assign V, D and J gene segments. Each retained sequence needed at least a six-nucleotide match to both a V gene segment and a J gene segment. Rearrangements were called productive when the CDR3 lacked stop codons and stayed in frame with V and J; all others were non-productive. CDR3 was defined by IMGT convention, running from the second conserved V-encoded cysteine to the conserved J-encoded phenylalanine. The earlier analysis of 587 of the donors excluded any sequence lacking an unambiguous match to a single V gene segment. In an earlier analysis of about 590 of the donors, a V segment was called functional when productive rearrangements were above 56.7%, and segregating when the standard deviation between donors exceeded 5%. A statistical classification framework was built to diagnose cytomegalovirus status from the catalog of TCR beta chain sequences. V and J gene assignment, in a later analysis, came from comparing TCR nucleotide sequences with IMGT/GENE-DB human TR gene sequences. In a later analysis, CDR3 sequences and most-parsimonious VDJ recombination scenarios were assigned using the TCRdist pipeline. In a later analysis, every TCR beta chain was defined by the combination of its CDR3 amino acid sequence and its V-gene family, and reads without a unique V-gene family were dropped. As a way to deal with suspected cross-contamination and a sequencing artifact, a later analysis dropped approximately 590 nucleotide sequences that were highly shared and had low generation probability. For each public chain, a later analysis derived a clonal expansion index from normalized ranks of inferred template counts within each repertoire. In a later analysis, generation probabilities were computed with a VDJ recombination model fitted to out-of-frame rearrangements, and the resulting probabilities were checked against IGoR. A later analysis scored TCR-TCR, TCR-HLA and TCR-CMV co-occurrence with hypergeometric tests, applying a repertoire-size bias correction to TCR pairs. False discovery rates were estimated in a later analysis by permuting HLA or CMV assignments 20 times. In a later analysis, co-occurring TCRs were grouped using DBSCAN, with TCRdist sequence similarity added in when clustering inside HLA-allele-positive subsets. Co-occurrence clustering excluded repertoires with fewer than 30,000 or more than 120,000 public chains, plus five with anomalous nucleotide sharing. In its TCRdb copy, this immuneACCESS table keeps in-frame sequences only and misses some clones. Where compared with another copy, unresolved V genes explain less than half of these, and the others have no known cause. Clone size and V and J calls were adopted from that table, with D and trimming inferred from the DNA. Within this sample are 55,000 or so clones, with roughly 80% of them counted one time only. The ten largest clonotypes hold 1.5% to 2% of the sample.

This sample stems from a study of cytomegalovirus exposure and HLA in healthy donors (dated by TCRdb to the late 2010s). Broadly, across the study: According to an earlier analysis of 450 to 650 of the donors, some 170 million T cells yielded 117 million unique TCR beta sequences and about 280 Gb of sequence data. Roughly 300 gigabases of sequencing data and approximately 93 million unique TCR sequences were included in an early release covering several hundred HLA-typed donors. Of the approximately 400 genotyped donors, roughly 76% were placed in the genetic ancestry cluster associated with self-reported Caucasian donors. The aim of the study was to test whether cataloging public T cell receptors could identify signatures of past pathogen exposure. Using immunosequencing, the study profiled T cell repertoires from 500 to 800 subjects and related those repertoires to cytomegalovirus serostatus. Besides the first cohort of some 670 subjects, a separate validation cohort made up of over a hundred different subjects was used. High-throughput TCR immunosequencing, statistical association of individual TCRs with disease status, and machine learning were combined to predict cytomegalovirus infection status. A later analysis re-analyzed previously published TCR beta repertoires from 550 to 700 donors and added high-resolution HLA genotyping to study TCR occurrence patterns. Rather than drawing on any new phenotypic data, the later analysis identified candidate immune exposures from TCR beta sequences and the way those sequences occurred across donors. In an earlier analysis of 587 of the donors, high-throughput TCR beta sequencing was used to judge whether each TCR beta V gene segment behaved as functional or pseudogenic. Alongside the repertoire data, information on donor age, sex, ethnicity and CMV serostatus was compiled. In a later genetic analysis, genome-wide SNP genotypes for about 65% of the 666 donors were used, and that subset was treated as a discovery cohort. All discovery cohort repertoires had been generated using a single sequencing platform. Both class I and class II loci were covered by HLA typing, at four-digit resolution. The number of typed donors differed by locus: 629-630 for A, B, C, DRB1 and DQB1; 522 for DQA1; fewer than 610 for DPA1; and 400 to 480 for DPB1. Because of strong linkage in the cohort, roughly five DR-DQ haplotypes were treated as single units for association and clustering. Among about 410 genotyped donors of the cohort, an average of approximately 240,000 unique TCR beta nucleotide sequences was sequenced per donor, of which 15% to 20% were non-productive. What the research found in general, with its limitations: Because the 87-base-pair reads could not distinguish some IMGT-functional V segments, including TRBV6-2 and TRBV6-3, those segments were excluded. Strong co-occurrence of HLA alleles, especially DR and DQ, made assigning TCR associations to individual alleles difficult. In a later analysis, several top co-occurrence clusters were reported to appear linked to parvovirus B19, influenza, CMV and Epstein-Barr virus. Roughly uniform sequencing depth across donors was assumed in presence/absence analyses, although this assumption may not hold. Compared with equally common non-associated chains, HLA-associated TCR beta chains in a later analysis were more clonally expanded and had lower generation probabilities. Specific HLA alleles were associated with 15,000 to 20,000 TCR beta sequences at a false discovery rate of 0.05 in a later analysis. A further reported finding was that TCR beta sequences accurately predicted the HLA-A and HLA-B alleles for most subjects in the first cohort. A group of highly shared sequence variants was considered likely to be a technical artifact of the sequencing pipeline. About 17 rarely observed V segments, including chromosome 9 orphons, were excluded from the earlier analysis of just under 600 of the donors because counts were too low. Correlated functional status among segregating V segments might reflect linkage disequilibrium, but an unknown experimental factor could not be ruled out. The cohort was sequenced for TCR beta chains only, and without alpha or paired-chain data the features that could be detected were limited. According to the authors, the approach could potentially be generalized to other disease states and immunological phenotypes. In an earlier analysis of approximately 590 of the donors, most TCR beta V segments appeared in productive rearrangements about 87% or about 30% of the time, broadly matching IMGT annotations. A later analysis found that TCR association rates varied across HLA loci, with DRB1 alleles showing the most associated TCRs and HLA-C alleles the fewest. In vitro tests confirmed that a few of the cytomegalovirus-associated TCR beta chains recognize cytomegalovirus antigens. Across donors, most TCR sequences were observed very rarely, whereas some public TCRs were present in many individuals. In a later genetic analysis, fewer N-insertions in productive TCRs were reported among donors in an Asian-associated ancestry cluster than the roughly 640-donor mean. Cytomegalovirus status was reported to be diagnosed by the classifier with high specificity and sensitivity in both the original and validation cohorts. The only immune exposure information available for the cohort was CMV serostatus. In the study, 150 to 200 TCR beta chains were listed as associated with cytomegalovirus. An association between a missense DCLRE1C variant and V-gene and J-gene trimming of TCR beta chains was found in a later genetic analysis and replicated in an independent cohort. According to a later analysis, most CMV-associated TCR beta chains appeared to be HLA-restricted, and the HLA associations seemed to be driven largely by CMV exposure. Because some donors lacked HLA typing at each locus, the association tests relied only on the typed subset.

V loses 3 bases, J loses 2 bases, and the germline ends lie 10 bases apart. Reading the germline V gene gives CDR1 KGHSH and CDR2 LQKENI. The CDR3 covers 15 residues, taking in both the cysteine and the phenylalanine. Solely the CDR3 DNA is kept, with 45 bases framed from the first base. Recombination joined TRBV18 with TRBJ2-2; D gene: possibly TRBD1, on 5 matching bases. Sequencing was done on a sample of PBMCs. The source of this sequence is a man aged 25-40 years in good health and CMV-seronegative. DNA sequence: TGTGCCAGCTCACCTGACAGCCTAAACACCGGGGAGCTGTTTTTT. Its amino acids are CASSPDSLNTGELFF.